This TCR beta chain was observed in a study of CD8 T cells in ankylosing spondylitis. Whole-study findings and limits: Ankylosing spondylitis blood seemed to carry a telltale TCR beta motif made of several highly homologous variants.

The CDR3 totals 13 residues. Germline V CDR1 and CDR2: MNHEY, SMNVEV (reference sequence). The V end was cut by 6 bases, the J end by 7 bases, with 13 bases between. TCRdb called the 5' RACE reads again in MiXCR, with one record for every CDR3 protein. Of under 250,000 distinct CDR3 sequences in the sample, roughly 6.6% were seen once. This clonotype came up many times. Its target is unknown. Sequenced sample: blood, either unsorted or a sorted T cell fraction (not recorded which). The V gene is TRBV27, the J gene TRBJ2-1, with D perhaps matching TRBD1 or TRBD2 (6 bases each). This clonotype was sampled from a male donor with ankylosing spondylitis. CDR3 in amino acids: CASSWRGRNEQFF. CDR3 bases: TGTGCCAGCAGCTGGAGGGGGAGGAATGAGCAGTTCTTC.